This TCR beta chain emerged from a study of immune characterization of retroperitoneal liposarcoma. TCRdb recomputed calls from the PCR reads with MiXCR, one row per CDR3 protein. The repertoire holds around 1,700 distinct CDR3 sequences, with around 53% as singletons. This clonotype was detected once. The origin of this receptor is a male donor with retroperitoneal liposarcoma. The sequencing input was tumor tissue.

The CDR3, as DNA: TGTGCCAGCAGAAGAGCAGGGGTCGAGACCCAGTACTTC. Its protein is CASRRAGVETQYF. The gene calls are TRBV6-8 and TRBJ2-3; D is perhaps TRBD1 (6 bases). The J call is in doubt because the DNA end fits TRBJ2-5 better. The CDR3 runs 13 residues. CDR1 is MNHGY and CDR2 is SAAAGT in the germline V gene.